These 21 T cell receptor beta chains were sequenced from one sample in a study of blood T cell repertoires in COVID-19. The data were produced by immunoSEQ multiplex PCR, yet TCRdb's version contains in-frame clones alone and is incomplete. Of 210,000 or so clones listed, approximately 89% are singletons. The source material was peripheral blood. These TCRs come from a woman between 35 and 50 years old with acute or convalescent COVID-19.

This clone was counted a single time. V is TRBV7-7 and J is TRBJ2-2, with TRBD2 as a possible D gene (5 bases). Germline V lookup: CDR1 SSHAT, CDR2 FNYEAQ (reference sequence). Trimming cost V 2 bases and J 3 bases, with 19 bases left between them. The CDR3 length is 18 residues. The CDR3 is CASSLSAGLHWDTGELFF. CDR3 nucleotide sequence: TGTGCCAGCAGCTTATCCGCGGGCTTACACTGGGACACCGGGGAGCTGTTTTTT.

The count of this clone is one. V usage is TRBV24-1 and J usage is TRBJ1-4, with TRBD1 identical over 8 bases. The CDR3 covers 15 residues. CDR1 is KGHDR, CDR2 SFDVKD, per germline. J lost 5 bases, V lost 4 bases, and 5 bases had no gene match. CDR3 coding DNA: TGTGCCACCAGTGACCCGGGACAGGAGAATGAAAAACTGTTTTTT. Its translation: CATSDPGQENEKLFF.

The V call is TRBV27, the J call TRBJ2-1, with TRBD1 identical over 11 bases. V trimming: 2 bases; J trimming: 10 bases; junction bases outside the gene matches: 7. The CDR3 is 15 residues long. The germline gives CDR1 MNHEY, CDR2 SMNVEV (reference sequence). CDR3 in DNA: TGTGCCAGCAGTTTAAGTGGACAGGGGGCAGGGGAGCAGTTCTTC. It codes for CASSLSGQGAGEQFF.

The CDR3 DNA is TGTGCCAGCAGCCAAGACGGACAGGGGACGGAGACCCAGTACTTC. It is translated as CASSQDGQGTETQYF. The chain has TRBV4-2 and TRBJ2-5, with 9 positions matching TRBD1. CDR1 and CDR2 (germline): LGHNA, YNFKEQ. The CDR3 has 15 amino acids. The V and J ends lost 0 bases and 5 bases, in that order; junction bases with no gene match: 4.

The chain is built from TRBV9 and TRBJ2-2; 10 bases align to TRBD1. Germline-derived CDR1 and CDR2 are SGDLS and YYNGEE. Trimming cost V 0 bases and J 4 bases; bases outside gene matches: 6. This CDR3 has 17 residues. The CDR3 nucleotides read TGTGCCAGCAGCGTAGCTGGACAGGGGGTTGGCACCGGGGAGCTGTTTTTT. Translated: CASSVAGQGVGTGELFF.

This chain uses TRBV7-2 with TRBJ1-6, with D possibly being TRBD1 (5 bases). Germline CDR1 reads SGHTA; CDR2 reads FQGNSA. V shed 1 base and J shed 7 bases, with 11 bases lying between them. The CDR3 is 15 residues long. The CDR3 here is CASSLVRGGNSPLHF. The CDR3 nucleotides read TGTGCCAGCAGCTTAGTACGCGGGGGGAATTCACCCCTCCACTTT.

V usage is TRBV5-8 and J usage is TRBJ1-5, with a tentative D call TRBD1 (6 bases). Germline lookup yields CDR1 SGHTS and CDR2 YDEGEE. This CDR3 is 17 amino acids long. Trimming left V 2 bases short and J 4 bases short, with 19 bases between. Here the CDR3 reads CASSFSQGGVSNQPQHF. CDR3 bases: TGTGCCAGCAGCTTTAGTCAAGGGGGAGTCTCTAATCAGCCCCAGCATTTT. Combining the CDR3 with reference TRBV5-8 and TRBJ1-5 gives the whole variable domain EAGVTQSPTHLIKTRGQQATLRCSPISGHTSVYWYQQALGLGLQFLLWYDEGEERNRGNFPPRFSGRQFPNYSSELNVNALELEDSALYLCASSFSQGGVSNQPQHFGDGTRLSIL.

This clone was seen just once. The rearrangement joins TRBV5-1 to TRBJ1-6; no clear D gene. CDR3 size: 15 residues. Trimming stripped 0 bases from V and 9 bases from J, with 13 bases between. Germline CDR1 and CDR2: SGHRS and YFSETQ. CDR3 sequence reads: CASSLVGVPPSPLHF. The CDR3 DNA reads as TGCGCCAGCAGCTTGGTCGGGGTTCCCCCTTCACCCCTCCACTTT.

In this sample, this clone turned up a few times. CDR3 bases: TGTGCCAGCAGTTCATCCAGGTGGCGGGGGGGCCACAATGAGCAGTTCTTC. Amino acids: CASSSSRWRGGHNEQFF. This rearrangement joins TRBV5-6 to TRBJ2-1; 9 bases align to TRBD2. With 5 bases clipped from V and 5 bases from J, the junction kept 14 bases outside the gene matches. CDR1 is SGHDT, CDR2 YYEEEE, per germline. CDR3 length: 17 residues.

This CDR3 reads CASSLHTSGNTIYF. CDR3 nucleotides: TGTGCCAGCAGCTTACACACCTCTGGAAACACCATATATTTT. The chain carries TRBV7-2 and TRBJ1-3, with D hard to call. The ends were cut back, 2 bases at V and 0 bases at J, with 5 bases in the middle. The CDR3 length is 14 residues. Germline CDR1 and CDR2: SGHTA and FQGNSA.

The rearrangement links TRBV18 to TRBJ1-2; 10 nucleotides match TRBD1. This CDR3 is built from 15 residues. Per the germline V gene, CDR1 is KGHSH and CDR2 is LQKENI. With V trimmed by 3 bases and J by 4 bases, 5 bases remained unmatched. CDR3 region: CASSPRDRGFYGYTF. The CDR3 DNA reads as TGTGCCAGCTCACCCCGGGACAGGGGTTTCTATGGCTACACCTTC.

The V and J genes are TRBV5-1 and TRBJ1-1, with 7 bases aligning to TRBD1. V lost 4 bases, J lost 2 bases, and 5 bases stayed unmatched. The CDR3 length is 14 residues. Germline lookup yields CDR1 SGHRS and CDR2 YFSETQ. CDR3 loop: CASSLNRGNTEAFF. Here the CDR3 DNA reads TGCGCCAGCAGCCTTAACAGGGGAAACACTGAAGCTTTCTTT.

The table lists this clone with a count of one. This chain links TRBV6-5 with TRBJ2-5, with a possible D match to TRBD1 (5 bases). The CDR3 is 13 residues long. The germline V gene encodes CDR1 MNHEY and CDR2 SVGAGI. V gave up 8 bases and J gave up 3 bases, with 13 bases separating them. In DNA, the CDR3 is TGTGCCAGCCCTGGACACATAGAAGAGACCCAGTACTTC. Protein: CASPGHIEETQYF.

The chain carries TRBV7-8 and TRBJ1-2; D uncertain. CDR1 and CDR2 from the germline V gene are SGHVS and FQNEAQ. The CDR3 consists of 13 residues. The V and J ends lost 5 bases and 8 bases respectively, with 15 bases between them. CDR3: CASSPRALGGYTF. CDR3 in DNA: TGTGCCAGCAGCCCGCGGGCTCTCGGGGGCTACACCTTC.

CDR3 nucleotide sequence: TGTGCCAGCAGTGAAATGGGAGGCACGAGCTACGAGCAGTACGTC. The encoded protein is CASSEMGGTSYEQYV. This rearrangement joins TRBV6-1 to TRBJ2-7, with D perhaps matching TRBD2 (6 bases). V was shortened by 2 bases and J by 3 bases, with 14 bases between the two germline ends. CDR3 length equals 15 residues. Germline assignment: CDR1 MNHNS and CDR2 SASEGT.

In regard to this clone: Within the sample, other DNA sequences also encode this same CDR3. This rearrangement joins TRBV2 to TRBJ1-1; tentatively, D is TRBD1 (6 bases). The CDR3 consists of 13 residues. V was trimmed by 5 bases and J by 2 bases, leaving 9 bases between them. CDR1 and CDR2 (germline): SNHLY, FYNNEI. CDR3 residues: CASSRQENTEAFF. The CDR3 region has the DNA TGTGCCAGCAGTAGACAGGAAAACACTGAAGCTTTCTTT.

The chain combines TRBV30 with TRBJ1-4, with 11 bases that match TRBD1. This CDR3 is 16 amino acids long. From germline, CDR1 is GTSNPN and CDR2 SVGIG (reference sequence). After removal of 3 bases from V and 7 bases from J, the junction contained 10 bases not matched to a gene. DNA of the CDR3: TGTGCCTGGAGCCCCCAGCCCGGGACAGGGGGTGAAAAACTGTTTTTT. Its protein is CAWSPQPGTGGEKLFF.

The chain couples TRBV5-5 to TRBJ2-1; 10 bases line up with TRBD2. The CDR3 has 17 residues. Germline CDR1 reads SGHKS; CDR2 reads YYEKEE (reference sequence). With V trimmed by 4 bases and J by 4 bases, 11 bases remained unmatched. The CDR3 DNA reads TGTGCCAGCAGCCCCGGACTAGCGGTCGTGCGGTACAATGAGCAGTTCTTC. This sequence encodes CASSPGLAVVRYNEQFF.

The CDR3 loop reads CASSPSGGTTDTQYF. The DNA of the CDR3 is TGTGCCAGCAGCCCTAGCGGGGGGACAACAGATACGCAGTATTTT. This sequence joins TRBV3-1 (or the pseudogene TRBV3-2) and TRBJ2-3; 11 positions agree with TRBD2. V shed 4 bases, J shed 3 bases, and the junction held 3 bases outside the gene matches. CDR3 length: 15 residues. CDR1 is LGHDT and CDR2 is YNNKEL in the germline V gene (reference sequence).

The chain combines TRBV9 with TRBJ2-5; tentatively, D is TRBD2 (7 bases). Trimming cost V 0 bases and J 5 bases, with 23 bases left between them. The length of the CDR3 is 18 residues. Germline V CDR1 and CDR2: SGDLS, YYNGEE. This CDR3 is CASSVGRGAFGGQETQYF. CDR3 in DNA: TGTGCCAGCAGCGTAGGTCGAGGGGCTTTCGGGGGGCAGGAGACCCAGTACTTC.

The V gene is TRBV9, the J gene TRBJ1-3; no firm D call. Germline-derived CDR1 and CDR2 are SGDLS and YYNGEE. The CDR3 sequence is 15 residues long. With 0 bases removed from V and 0 bases from J, the gap between germline ends came to 7 bases. CDR3 nucleotide sequence: TGTGCCAGCAGCGTAGGAAGCCTCTCTGGAAACACCATATATTTT. Residues: CASSVGSLSGNTIYF.